A selection of T cell receptor beta chains follows, all from one sample in a study of siplizumab effects on memory and regulatory T cells. Using immunoSEQ multiplex PCR, the repertoire was profiled, and TCRdb retains in-frame clones only, with some absent. The data hold more than 75,000 clones, with roughly 96% observed a single time. Specimen: naive CD4+ T cells sorted from blood. The receptors shown here come from a human donor in good health. CDR3s include the opening cysteine and the closing phenylalanine or tryptophan. A D gene is named only where the DNA matches it firmly. Expanded clones get a size class; other rows say once, few or many, or leave the size out.

j_gene	v_gene	abundance	d_gene	CDR3nt	CDR3aa
TRBJ2-7	TRBV18	NA	TRBD1	TGTGCCAGCTCACCACCGACAGGGGTTCTCCAGTACTTC	CASSPPTGVLQYF
TRBJ1-2	TRBV25-1	NA	NA	TGTGCCAGCAGTGACCCGCAAGGGGTAGGCTATGGCTACACCTTC	CASSDPQGVGYGYTF
TRBJ2-3	TRBV7-9	NA	NA	TGTGCCAGCAGCTTTGGGGAGGCCGATACGCAGTATTTT	CASSFGEADTQYF
TRBJ1-1	TRBV9	NA	NA	TGTGCCAGCAGCGTAGCGGTGAACACTGAAGCTTTCTTT	CASSVAVNTEAFF
TRBJ1-1	TRBV16	NA	NA	TGTGCCAGCAGCCAATCTCCCAATTTGAACACTGAAGCTTTCTTT	CASSQSPNLNTEAFF
TRBJ1-3	TRBV11-2	once	NA	TGTGCCAGCAGCTTAGATCTCCAGTCAGTTTCGTCTGGAAACACCATATATTTT	CASSLDLQSVSSGNTIYF
TRBJ2-2	TRBV4-1	once	NA	TGCGCCAGCAGCCAAGCTCAGATCACCGGGGAGCTGTTTTTT	CASSQAQITGELFF
TRBJ1-2	TRBV7-9	NA	NA	TGTGCCAGCAGCTTGGGCCGAGACAGAGCAAGCTATGGCTACACCTTC	CASSLGRDRASYGYTF
TRBJ2-5	TRBV28	NA	TRBD2	TGTGCCAGCAGTTTTCTGGGACTAGCGGGGGCACCGACGTGGGAGACCCAGTACTTC	CASSFLGLAGAPTWETQYF
TRBJ2-1	TRBV7-7	NA	TRBD2	TGTGCCAGCAGCTCTCTAGCGGGGGTAAACAATGAGCAGTTCTTC	CASSSLAGVNNEQFF
TRBJ1-6	TRBV28	NA	NA	TGTGCCAGCAGTTTAGGGGGAGCTAATTCACCCCTCCACTTT	CASSLGGANSPLHF
TRBJ2-7	TRBV6-6	NA	TRBD1	TGTGCCAGCAGCCCAGGGGGCCTTCGGGCCGAGCAGTACTTC	CASSPGGLRAEQYF
TRBJ1-1	TRBV19	NA	TRBD1	TGTGCCAGTTCATTTCGACAGGGCATGAACACTGAAGCTTTCTTT	CASSFRQGMNTEAFF
TRBJ1-1	TRBV6-5	NA	NA	TGTGCCAGCAGTTACGTCGGGGGCGCGAGGGACACTGAAGCTTTCTTT	CASSYVGGARDTEAFF
TRBJ2-5	TRBV4-2	once	NA	TGTGCCAGCAGCCAAGATAAGGGCCTGACCCAAGAGACCCAGTACTTC	CASSQDKGLTQETQYF
TRBJ1-6	TRBV5-1	NA	NA	TGCGCCAGCAGCGAGTCGGATTCACCCCTCCACTTT	CASSESDSPLHF
TRBJ1-2	TRBV11-3	NA	NA	TGTGCCAGCAGACCTACGACGGGTTGGGCTAACTATGGCTACACCTTC	CASRPTTGWANYGYTF
TRBJ2-7	TRBV7-8	NA	NA	TGTGCCAGCAGCCGCAGGGCCTCCTACGAGCAGTACTTC	CASSRRASYEQYF
TRBJ1-2	TRBV6-6	NA	TRBD1	TGTGCCAGCAGCCGGGACAGTAACTATGGCTACACCTTC	CASSRDSNYGYTF
TRBJ1-1	TRBV12-5	few	NA	TGTGCTAGTGGTTTGGGTCGTCGGAACACTGAAGCTTTCTTT	CASGLGRRNTEAFF
TRBJ2-7	TRBV6-6	NA	NA	TGTGCCAGCCGCAGGTACAGGGACCGAACCTACGAGCAGTACTTC	CASRRYRDRTYEQYF
TRBJ1-1	TRBV19	NA	NA	TGTGCCAGTAGTATCTTGGCCCTAGGGCAGAACACTGAAGCTTTCTTT	CASSILALGQNTEAFF